This T cell receptor (beta chain) was profiled in a study of cytomegalovirus exposure and HLA in healthy donors. As regards this clone: The antigen remains unidentified. An end of the junction does not agree with germline; a read error may underlie this.

The CDR3 spans 17 residues. Germline-derived CDR1 and CDR2 are SGHVS and FNYEAQ. PCR involved 60 Vbeta and 13 Jbeta primers. Measured with immunoSEQ multiplex PCR; TCRdb has only the in-frame clones, and not every one. The table includes 170,000 or so clones, 75% to 90% detected once. General observations from the study: By a later analysis, the bulk of CMV-associated TCR beta chains appeared HLA-restricted. The study flagged some 170 TCR beta chains as cytomegalovirus-associated.

Material: PBMCs. The source of this sequence is a man in his thirties or forties in good health and CMV-seropositive. The J gene is TRBJ1-1, the V gene TRBV7-6; tentatively, D is TRBD1 (5 bases). CDR3 coding DNA: TGTGCCAACAGCTCCCACTCCTTGGGGGGAATGAACACTGAAGCTTTCTTT. Translated: CANSSHSLGGMNTEAFF.